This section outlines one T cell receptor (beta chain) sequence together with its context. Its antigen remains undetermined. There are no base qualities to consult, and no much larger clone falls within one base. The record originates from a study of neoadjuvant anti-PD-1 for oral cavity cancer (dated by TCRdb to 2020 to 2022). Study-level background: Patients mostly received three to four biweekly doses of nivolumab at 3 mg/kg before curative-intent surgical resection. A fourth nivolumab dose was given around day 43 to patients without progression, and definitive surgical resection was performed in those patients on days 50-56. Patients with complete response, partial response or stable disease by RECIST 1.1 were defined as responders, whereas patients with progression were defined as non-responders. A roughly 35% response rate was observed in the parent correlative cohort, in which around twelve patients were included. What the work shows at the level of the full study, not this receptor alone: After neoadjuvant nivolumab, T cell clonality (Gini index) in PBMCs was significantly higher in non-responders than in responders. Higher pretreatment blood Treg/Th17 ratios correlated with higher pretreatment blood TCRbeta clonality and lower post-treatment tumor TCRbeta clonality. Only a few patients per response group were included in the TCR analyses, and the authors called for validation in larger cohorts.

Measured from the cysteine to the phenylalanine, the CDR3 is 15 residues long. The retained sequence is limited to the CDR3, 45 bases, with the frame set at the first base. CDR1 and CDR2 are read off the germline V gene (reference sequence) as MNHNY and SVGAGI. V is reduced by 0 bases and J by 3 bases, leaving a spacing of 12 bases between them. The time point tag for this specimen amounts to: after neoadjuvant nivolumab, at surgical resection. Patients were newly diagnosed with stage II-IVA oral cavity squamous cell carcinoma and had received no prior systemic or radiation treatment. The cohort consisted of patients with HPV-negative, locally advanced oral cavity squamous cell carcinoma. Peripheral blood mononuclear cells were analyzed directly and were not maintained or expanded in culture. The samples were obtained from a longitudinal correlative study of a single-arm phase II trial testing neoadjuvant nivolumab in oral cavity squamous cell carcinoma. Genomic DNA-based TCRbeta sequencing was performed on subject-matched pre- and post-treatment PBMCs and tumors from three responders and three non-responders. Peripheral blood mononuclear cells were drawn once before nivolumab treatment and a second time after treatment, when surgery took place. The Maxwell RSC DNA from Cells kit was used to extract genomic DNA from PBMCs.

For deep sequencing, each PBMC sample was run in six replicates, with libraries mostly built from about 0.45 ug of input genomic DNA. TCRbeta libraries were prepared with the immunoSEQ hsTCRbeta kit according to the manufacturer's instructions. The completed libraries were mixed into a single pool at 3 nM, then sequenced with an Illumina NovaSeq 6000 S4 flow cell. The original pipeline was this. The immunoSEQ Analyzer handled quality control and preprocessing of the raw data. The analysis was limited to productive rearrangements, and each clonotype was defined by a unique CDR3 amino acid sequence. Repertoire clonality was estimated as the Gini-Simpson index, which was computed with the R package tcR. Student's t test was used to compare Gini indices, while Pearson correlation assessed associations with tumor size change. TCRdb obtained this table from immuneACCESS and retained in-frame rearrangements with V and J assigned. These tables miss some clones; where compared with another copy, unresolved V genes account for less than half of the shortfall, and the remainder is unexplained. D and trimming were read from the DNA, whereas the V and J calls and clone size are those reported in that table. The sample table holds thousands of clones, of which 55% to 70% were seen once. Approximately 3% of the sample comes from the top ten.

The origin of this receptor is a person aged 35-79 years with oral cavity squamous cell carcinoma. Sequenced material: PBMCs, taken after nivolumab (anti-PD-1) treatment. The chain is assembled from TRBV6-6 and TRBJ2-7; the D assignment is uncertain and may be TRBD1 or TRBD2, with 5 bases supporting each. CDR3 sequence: CASSYSMGESYEQYF. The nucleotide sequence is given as TGTGCCAGCAGTTACTCGATGGGGGAAAGCTACGAGCAGTACTTC.